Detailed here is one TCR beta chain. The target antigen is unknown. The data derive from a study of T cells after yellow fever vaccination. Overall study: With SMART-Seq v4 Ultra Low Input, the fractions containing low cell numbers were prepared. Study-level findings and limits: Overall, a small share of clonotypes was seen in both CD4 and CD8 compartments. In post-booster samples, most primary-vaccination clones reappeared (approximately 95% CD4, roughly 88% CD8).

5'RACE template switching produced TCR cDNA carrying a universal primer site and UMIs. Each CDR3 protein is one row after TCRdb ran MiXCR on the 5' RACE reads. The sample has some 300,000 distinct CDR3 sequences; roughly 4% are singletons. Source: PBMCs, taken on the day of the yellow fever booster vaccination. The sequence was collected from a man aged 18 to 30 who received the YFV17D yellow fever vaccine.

CDR3 nucleotide sequence: TGTGCCAGCAGTGAGGACAGGGGGCTAGGGCAGTACGTC. Translated, it gives CASSEDRGLGQYV. The rearrangement uses TRBV2 and TRBJ2-7; 11 bases map to TRBD1. The CDR3 extends over 13 amino acids. Trimming at V came to 3 bases and at J to 9 bases, leaving 4 bases not matched to a gene. Germline lookup yields CDR1 SNHLY and CDR2 FYNNEI.